The clone carrying this T cell receptor (beta chain) turned up a few times. Sequencing was performed with immunoSEQ multiplex PCR; in TCRdb, only in-frame clones are kept and a portion is missing. The sample contains about 660,000 clones, 87% of which appear only once. This sample is part of a study of shared T cell receptors in the human thymus. Germline V gene lookup returns CDR1 SGHDT and CDR2 YYEEEE. With 3 bases clipped from V and 6 bases from J, the junction kept 4 bases outside the gene matches. This CDR3 has 14 residues. The same data also went into a second study, on human thymus T cells. That study reports: Corrective heart surgery yielded the resections from which the thymus tissue came.

Specimen: thymocytes. V is TRBV5-6 and J is TRBJ2-1; 9 bases are shared with TRBD2. The clonotype was recovered from a boy younger than two with a congenital heart defect. CDR3 sequence (DNA): TGTGCCAGCAGCTACACGGGACTAGCCAATGAGCAGTTCTTC. This translates into CASSYTGLANEQFF.